Presented here are 27 T cell receptor beta chains from one specimen sequenced in a study of blood T cell repertoires in COVID-19. The data were produced by immunoSEQ multiplex PCR, yet TCRdb's version contains in-frame clones alone and is incomplete. The table lists hundreds of thousands of clones, 75% to 90% of them singletons. The sequencing input was peripheral blood. All receptors derive from a woman aged 18-29 years with acute or convalescent COVID-19.

V is TRBV6-4 and J is TRBJ2-1; D might be TRBD1 (5 bases). Germline loops: CDR1 MRHNA, CDR2 SNTAGT. The CDR3 is 16 residues long. V was cut by 2 bases and J by 8 bases, with 19 bases left in between. CDR3 region: CASSDGVAQGRDEQFF. The CDR3 DNA reads as TGTGCCAGCAGTGACGGCGTGGCCCAGGGAAGGGATGAGCAGTTCTTC.

The chain joins TRBV9 to TRBJ1-2; D ambiguous. This CDR3 region has 12 residues. Germline V gene lookup returns CDR1 SGDLS and CDR2 YYNGEE. Trimming stripped 0 bases from V and 7 bases from J, with 7 bases between. The CDR3 DNA sequence: TGTGCCAGCAGCGTAGTTTCGAGTGGCTACACCTTC. Amino acid sequence: CASSVVSSGYTF.

Concerning this clone itself: The same CDR3 also results from other DNA sequences found in this sample. The V call is TRBV9, the J call TRBJ2-2, with 7 positions matching TRBD1. The CDR3 loop spans 14 amino acids. Looked up from germline, CDR1 is SGDLS and CDR2 is YYNGEE. V gave up 3 bases and J gave up 2 bases; unmatched junction bases: 1. The CDR3 DNA reads TGTGCCAGCAGCGGGACAGGTAACACCGGGGAGCTGTTTTTT. Its translation is CASSGTGNTGELFF.

The genes are TRBV2 and TRBJ2-1; 9 bases fit TRBD2. The CDR3 contains 14 residues. The germline V gene encodes CDR1 SNHLY and CDR2 FYNNEI. V lost 3 bases and J lost 8; bases outside the gene matches: 5. The CDR3 region is CASSERGGWDEQFF. The CDR3 DNA sequence: TGTGCCAGCAGTGAGCGGGGGGGCTGGGATGAGCAGTTCTTC.

The CDR3 region is CASSFRQVANTGELFF. CDR3 sequence (DNA): TGTGCCAGCAGCTTCCGCCAGGTTGCGAACACCGGGGAGCTGTTTTTT. The V call is TRBV11-1, the J call TRBJ2-2; D remains ambiguous. Between the trimmed V and J ends, which lost 3 bases and 0 bases, there was a span of 11 bases. The germline CDR1 and CDR2 sequences are SGHAT and FQDESV (reference sequence). This CDR3 is built from 16 residues.

The chain joins TRBV9 to TRBJ1-1; 7 bases map to TRBD1. The V segment lost 7 bases and the J segment 3 bases; nucleotides outside the gene matches: 15. From germline, CDR1 is SGDLS and CDR2 YYNGEE. The CDR3 consists of 16 residues. For the CDR3, the DNA is TGTGCCAGCGACAGGGATTTACCCGTTTGGGACACTGAAGCTTTCTTT. The encoded protein is CASDRDLPVWDTEAFF.

This chain connects TRBV12-3 or TRBV12-4 to TRBJ2-3, with 7 positions matching TRBD1. Germline trimming cut 11 bases from V and 3 bases from J; bases unmatched to any gene: 8. This CDR3 is built from 13 residues. The chain's CDR3 is CARGHRGTDTQYF. DNA of the CDR3: TGTGCCCGCGGGCACAGGGGAACAGATACGCAGTATTTT.

A few counts support this clone. Other DNA sequences in the same sample also yield this CDR3. The chain carries TRBV5-1 and TRBJ1-1; 7 nucleotides match TRBD1. Germline CDR1 is SGHRS and CDR2 is YFSETQ. The V gene end was trimmed by 0 bases and the J gene end by 5 bases; junction bases not matched to a gene: 4. This CDR3 is 14 amino acids long. The CDR3 nucleotides are TGCGCCAGCAGCTTGGAACAGGGGAGGACTGAAGCTTTCTTT. It specifies CASSLEQGRTEAFF.

This chain uses TRBV5-5 with TRBJ1-6; TRBD1 aligns across 7 bases. Trimming removed 4 bases from V and 8 bases from J; junction bases left unmatched: 9. This CDR3 is built from 15 residues. Germline V gene sequence: CDR1 SGHKS, CDR2 YYEKEE (reference sequence). The CDR3 DNA reads TGTGCCAGCAGCCAACCGACAGGGCAGTATTCACCCCTCCACTTT. Its translation is CASSQPTGQYSPLHF.

This sequence joins TRBV19 and TRBJ2-3; 8 bases are shared with TRBD2. CDR3 length: 18 amino acids. CDR1 is LNHDA, CDR2 SQIVND, per germline (reference sequence). The V segment lost 7 bases and the J segment 0 bases; nucleotides outside the gene matches: 15. CDR3 loop: CASINSGGKKSSTDTQYF. The CDR3 DNA sequence: TGTGCCAGTATCAACTCGGGGGGGAAGAAATCTAGCACAGATACGCAGTATTTT.

The chain employs TRBV5-6 and TRBJ2-5, with 7 bases matching TRBD1. Germline CDR1 SGHDT, CDR2 YYEEEE. The CDR3 has 17 amino acids. With 1 base clipped from V and 2 bases from J, the junction kept 11 bases outside the gene matches. CDR3 nucleotide sequence: TGTGCCAGCAGCTTGCTGCGGCTTAGGACAGGACAAGAGACCCAGTACTTC. Protein sequence: CASSLLRLRTGQETQYF.

V usage is TRBV5-1 and J usage is TRBJ1-1, with no clear D. Germline loops: CDR1 SGHRS, CDR2 YFSETQ. This CDR3 is built from 14 residues. The ends were cut back, 3 bases at V and 2 bases at J, with 11 bases in the middle. In nucleotides, the CDR3 is TGCGCCAGCAGCTACGAGACATATAACACTGAAGCTTTCTTT. Residues: CASSYETYNTEAFF. The full variable domain, its missing parts supplied by reference TRBV5-1 and TRBJ1-1, is KAGVTQTPRYLIKTRGQQVTLSCSPISGHRSVSWYQQTPGQGLQFLFEYFSETQRNKGNFPGRFSGRQFSNSRSEMNVSTLELGDSALYLCASSYETYNTEAFFGQGTRLTVV.

The gene calls are TRBV3-1 (or the pseudogene TRBV3-2) and TRBJ2-5; TRBD2 agrees at 8 bases. Trimming cost V 4 bases and J 1 base; bases outside gene matches: 5. CDR3 length equals 15 residues. CDR1 and CDR2 (germline): LGHDT, YNNKEL (reference sequence). CDR3 residues: CASSPPTSGQETQYF. CDR3 nucleotides: TGTGCCAGCAGCCCACCCACTAGCGGCCAAGAGACCCAGTACTTC.

The chain uses TRBV9 and TRBJ1-2; D is perhaps TRBD1 (5 bases). V dropped 4 bases and J dropped 7 bases, with 17 bases sitting between them. This CDR3 spans 14 amino acids. Germline-derived CDR1 and CDR2 are SGDLS and YYNGEE. CDR3 DNA: TGTGCCAGCAGCCTAACCCTCGGGGGGGGTGGCTACACCTTC. Its protein product is CASSLTLGGGGYTF.

Of note for this clone: This specimen includes other DNA sequences encoding the same CDR3. The chain links TRBV18 to TRBJ1-2; tentatively, D is TRBD1 (6 bases). This CDR3 comprises 13 residues. Germline assignment: CDR1 KGHSH and CDR2 LQKENI. The V end lost 3 bases, the J end lost 2 bases, and 7 bases lay between the germline ends. The chain's CDR3 is CASSPQGNYGYTF. The CDR3 DNA reads TGTGCCAGCTCACCGCAGGGGAACTATGGCTACACCTTC.

The chain couples TRBV24-1 to TRBJ1-2, with D perhaps TRBD1 (5 bases). The germline V gene encodes CDR1 KGHDR and CDR2 SFDVKD. The CDR3 extends over 14 amino acids. V lost 4 bases to trimming and J lost 8 bases, with 16 bases between them. The CDR3 coding sequence is TGTGCCACCAGTGACCCCTGGGGGGGAGGCGGCTACACCTTC. Its protein product is CATSDPWGGGGYTF.

This chain connects TRBV11-2 to TRBJ1-6; the match to TRBD1 covers 8 bases. Germline CDR1 SGHAT, CDR2 FQNNGV. This CDR3 comprises 17 residues. V gave up 4 bases and J gave up 7 bases; unmatched junction bases: 12. DNA of the CDR3: TGTGCCAGCAGCTACGATTGGACAGGGATTGGGAATTCACCCCTCCACTTT. This sequence encodes CASSYDWTGIGNSPLHF.

The chain links TRBV12-3 or TRBV12-4 to TRBJ1-1; D call uncertain. CDR3 length: 13 residues. V lost 1 base and J 6 bases, leaving 9 bases between the germline ends. In nucleotides, the CDR3 is TGTGCCAGCAGTTTAGTTGTGGCGGCTGAAGCTTTCTTT. Translation gives CASSLVVAAEAFF.

The V gene is TRBV4-3, the J gene TRBJ2-5, with 7 bases aligning to TRBD1. Germline CDR1 reads LGHNA; CDR2 reads YSLEER. This CDR3 is built from 15 residues. Losses at the gene ends were 3 bases for V and 1 base for J; bases not matched to a gene: 5. The CDR3 loop is CASSQSGQPQETQYF. As DNA, the CDR3 is TGCGCCAGCAGCCAGTCGGGACAGCCCCAAGAGACCCAGTACTTC.

This clone was seen just once. The chain joins TRBV11-2 to TRBJ1-5, with 7 bases that match TRBD1. Per germline, CDR1 SGHAT and CDR2 FQNNGV. The CDR3 is 13 residues long. Trimming at V came to 5 bases and at J to 3 bases, leaving 1 base not matched to a gene. The DNA for the CDR3 is TGTGCCAGCAGCGGGACAGTCAATCAGCCCCAGCATTTT. As protein: CASSGTVNQPQHF.

This chain connects TRBV9 to TRBJ2-1; 9 positions match TRBD2. Trimming at V came to 4 bases and at J to 8 bases, leaving 10 bases not matched to a gene. The germline gives CDR1 SGDLS, CDR2 YYNGEE. CDR3 size: 15 residues. The DNA of the CDR3 is TGTGCCAGCAGCCCTCCGGGCGGGGGGGCGCATGAGCAGTTCTTC. Protein sequence: CASSPPGGGAHEQFF.

J is TRBJ1-3 and V is TRBV9; the D gene is possibly TRBD1 (6 bases). The CDR3 loop spans 14 amino acids. V was clipped by 3 bases and J by 7 bases, with 14 bases between them. From germline, CDR1 is SGDLS and CDR2 YYNGEE. CDR3 sequence reads: CASSGVQGRNTIYF. The DNA for the CDR3 is TGTGCCAGCAGCGGCGTACAGGGACGGAACACCATATATTTT.

The V and J genes are TRBV6-2 or TRBV6-3 and TRBJ2-7; weak D call: TRBD2 (6 bases). The V gene's germline CDR1 is MNHEY and CDR2 SVGEGT. V shed 2 bases and J shed 0 bases, with 11 bases lying between them. The CDR3 totals 15 residues. The CDR3 protein is CASSYPVGGSYEQYF. The CDR3 DNA follows: TGTGCCAGCAGTTACCCGGTGGGAGGCTCCTACGAGCAGTACTTC.

This rearrangement joins TRBV20-1 to TRBJ2-7; D remains unclear. V gave up 6 bases and J gave up 6 bases, with 12 bases separating them. The CDR3 sequence is 11 residues long. CDR1 and CDR2 (germline): DFQATT, SNEGSKA (reference sequence). Here the CDR3 reads CSAASSPEQYF. The CDR3 DNA follows: TGCAGTGCAGCCTCTAGTCCCGAGCAGTACTTC.

This chain links TRBV5-1 with TRBJ2-7; weak D call: TRBD2 (5 bases). Germline-derived CDR1 and CDR2 are SGHRS and YFSETQ. This CDR3 is built from 14 residues. V lost 1 base to trimming and J lost 6 bases, with 14 bases between them. This CDR3 reads CASSLSVPRGEQYF. CDR3 sequence (DNA): TGCGCCAGCAGCTTGTCGGTGCCCCGGGGCGAGCAGTACTTC.

J is TRBJ2-3 and V is TRBV5-1; D possibly corresponds to TRBD1 (6 bases). Trimming stripped 5 bases from V and 3 bases from J, with 13 bases between. The CDR3 is made up of 14 amino acids. Germline V lookup: CDR1 SGHRS, CDR2 YFSETQ. The chain's CDR3 is CASSSRGETDTQYF. CDR3 bases: TGCGCCAGCAGTTCCAGGGGTGAAACAGATACGCAGTATTTT.

This chain connects TRBV24-1 to TRBJ1-5; tentatively, D is TRBD1 (5 bases). The CDR3 is 16 residues long. V dropped 4 bases and J dropped 2 bases, with 14 bases sitting between them. Germline V gene lookup returns CDR1 KGHDR and CDR2 SFDVKD. The CDR3 DNA follows: TGTGCCACCAGTGACGCTCAGGGTTCTGGCAATCAGCCCCAGCATTTT. It yields the protein CATSDAQGSGNQPQHF.